Presented here are 27 T cell receptor beta chains from one specimen sequenced in a study of blood T cell repertoires in COVID-19. Sequencing was performed with immunoSEQ multiplex PCR; in TCRdb, only in-frame clones are kept and a portion is missing. The sample contains 330,000 or so clones, more than 70% of which appear only once. Material: PBMCs or T cells enriched from blood (not recorded which). The receptors derive from a man aged 40-50 years in a cohort exposed to, infected with or recovered from COVID-19 (not recorded which).

Written as DNA, the CDR3 is TGTGCCAGCAGTTACGGGACTAGACGCGAGCAGTACTTC. This translates into CASSYGTRREQYF. The V call is TRBV6-5, the J call TRBJ2-7; the match to TRBD2 covers 8 bases. V shed 2 bases and J 6 bases; nucleotides not matched to a gene: 3. Germline V lookup: CDR1 MNHEY, CDR2 SVGAGI. CDR3 length: 13 residues.

The chain couples TRBV18 to TRBJ2-7; 12 bases agree with TRBD2. Germline V gene sequence: CDR1 KGHSH, CDR2 LQKENI. The CDR3 has 16 residues. V dropped 3 bases and J dropped 4; count of bases not matched to a gene: 7. The CDR3 region has the DNA TGTGCCAGCTCACCCCTAGCGGGAGGGCCTAGGTACGAGCAGTACTTC. This translates into CASSPLAGGPRYEQYF.

Here the CDR3 DNA reads TGTGCCAGCAGTTACAGGGGTGGAGAGCAGTACTTC. It specifies CASSYRGGEQYF. The gene calls are TRBV6-5 and TRBJ2-7, with a weak D call TRBD1 (5 bases). This CDR3 has 12 residues. V lost 2 bases to trimming and J lost 7 bases, with 9 bases between them. Germline-derived CDR1 and CDR2 are MNHEY and SVGAGI.

This chain links TRBV3-1 (or the pseudogene TRBV3-2) with TRBJ2-7, with TRBD2 identical over 12 bases. This CDR3 contains 15 residues. V shed 4 bases and J 2 bases; nucleotides not matched to a gene: 3. Germline-derived CDR1 and CDR2 are LGHDT and YNNKEL (reference sequence). As DNA, the CDR3 is TGTGCCAGCAGCCCTAGCGGGAGGGGTACCTACGAGCAGTACTTC. This gives the protein CASSPSGRGTYEQYF.

This chain's CDR3 is CASNQFPGDEQYF. The CDR3, as DNA: TGTGCCAGCAACCAATTTCCAGGGGACGAGCAGTACTTC. The chain employs TRBV2 and TRBJ2-7, with D perhaps matching TRBD1 (6 bases). CDR3 length: 13 residues. With 7 bases removed from V and 5 bases from J, the gap between germline ends came to 15 bases. Germline-derived CDR1 and CDR2 are SNHLY and FYNNEI.

A few counts support this clone. The chain employs TRBV28 and TRBJ1-1, with D possibly TRBD1 on 6 matching bases. The length of the CDR3 is 15 residues. Germline-derived CDR1 and CDR2 are MDHEN and SYDVKM. With 8 bases removed from V and 5 bases from J, the gap between germline ends came to 21 bases. The CDR3 sequence is CASLPGGGAGTEAFF. CDR3 DNA sequence: TGTGCCAGCCTACCCGGGGGGGGCGCGGGTACTGAAGCTTTCTTT.

The CDR3 coding sequence is TGCGCCAGCAGCCAAGTTCAAGTCGGGCGGGACAGGGCGCAGACAACTAATGAAAAACTGTTTTTT. It codes for CASSQVQVGRDRAQTTNEKLFF. V is TRBV4-1 and J is TRBJ1-4; 9 positions agree with TRBD1. The CDR3 is 22 residues long. The V gene's germline CDR1 is MGHRA and CDR2 YSYEKL. The ends lost 1 base at V and 0 bases at J; junction bases unmatched: 18.

V is TRBV30 and J is TRBJ1-2; D uncertain. This CDR3 is 12 amino acids long. CDR1 is GTSNPN, CDR2 SVGIG, per germline (reference sequence). V was cut by 2 bases and J by 3 bases, with 7 bases left in between. The CDR3 DNA reads TGTGCCTGGAGTCCGGGTTACTATGGCTACACCTTC. This gives the protein CAWSPGYYGYTF.

This sequence joins TRBV19 and TRBJ1-3; the D gene is possibly TRBD1 (6 bases). Germline V CDR1 and CDR2: LNHDA, SQIVND (reference sequence). CDR3 length: 13 amino acids. The CDR3 DNA reads as TGTTCTACAGGGACAAACTCTGGAAACACCATATATTTT. Translation: CSTGTNSGNTIYF. Full variable domain (outside the CDR3, taken from reference TRBV19 and TRBJ1-3): DGGITQSPKYLFRKEGQNVTLSCEQNLNHDAMYWYRQDPGQGLRLIYYSQIVNDFQKGDIAEGYSVSREKKESFPLTVTSAQKNPTAFYLCSTGTNSGNTIYFGEGSWLTVV.

This chain uses TRBV6-5 with TRBJ1-2; 8 nucleotides match TRBD1. The length of the CDR3 is 14 residues. V was clipped by 7 bases and J by 0 bases; unmatched bases: 4. The germline V gene has CDR1 MNHEY and CDR2 SVGAGI. This CDR3 is CASTDRGANYGYTF. The CDR3, as DNA: TGTGCCAGCACCGACAGGGGTGCTAACTATGGCTACACCTTC.

The V call is TRBV15, the J call TRBJ2-3; TRBD1 agrees at 7 bases. V lost 0 bases, J lost 2 bases, and 2 bases stayed unmatched. Germline CDR1 and CDR2: LNHNV and YYDKDF (reference sequence). This CDR3 has 15 amino acids. This chain's CDR3 is CATSRDGQATDTQYF. The DNA for the CDR3 is TGTGCCACCAGCAGAGATGGACAGGCCACAGATACGCAGTATTTT.

In its sample, this clone was seen a few times. The genes are TRBV27 and TRBJ1-4, with 7 bases identical to TRBD1. The V gene end was trimmed by 6 bases and the J gene end by 1 base; junction bases not matched to a gene: 17. Germline CDR1 and CDR2: MNHEY and SMNVEV (reference sequence). CDR3 size: 19 residues. The CDR3 nucleotides are TGTGCCAGCAGCCCCCAGTTAAAAGGGGGCGGTAAAACTAATGAAAAACTGTTTTTT. This gives the protein CASSPQLKGGGKTNEKLFF.

V usage is TRBV5-1 and J usage is TRBJ2-2, with TRBD2 as a possible D gene (6 bases). The germline V gene encodes CDR1 SGHRS and CDR2 YFSETQ. This CDR3 is 16 amino acids long. V was cut by 4 bases and J by 5 bases, with 18 bases left in between. CDR3 DNA sequence: TGCGCCAGCAGCCGGACGACTAGTCCAGGAACCGGGGAGCTGTTTTTT. Translating gives CASSRTTSPGTGELFF.

J is TRBJ2-6 and V is TRBV10-1, with D unresolved. Trimming left V 5 bases short and J 0 bases short, with 2 bases between. Germline CDR1 reads WNHNN; CDR2 reads SYGVQD (reference sequence). This CDR3 is 13 amino acids long. DNA of the CDR3: TGCGCCAGCAGTCTCTCTGGGGCCAACGTCCTGACTTTC. It is translated as CASSLSGANVLTF.

This chain uses TRBV5-1 with TRBJ2-7; 8 bases line up with TRBD2. V shed 0 bases and J 5 bases; nucleotides not matched to a gene: 4. Germline lookup yields CDR1 SGHRS and CDR2 YFSETQ. The CDR3 contains 14 residues. The CDR3 nucleotides are TGCGCCAGCAGCTTGGCGGGAGGGCCAGACGAGCAGTACTTC. Protein: CASSLAGGPDEQYF.

The genes are TRBV27 and TRBJ1-5; maybe TRBD1 (6 bases). The CDR3 has 14 residues. Germline V lookup: CDR1 MNHEY, CDR2 SMNVEV (reference sequence). V dropped 6 bases and J dropped 2 bases, with 11 bases sitting between them. CDR3 in amino acids: CASRSRGGNQPQHF. CDR3 bases: TGTGCCAGCAGATCCAGGGGTGGCAATCAGCCCCAGCATTTT.

CDR3 sequence: CASSYAVNNEQFF. CDR3 nucleotides: TGTGCCAGCAGTTACGCAGTTAACAATGAGCAGTTCTTC. V gene TRBV6-5 combines with J gene TRBJ2-1; D not certain. Trimming took 2 bases from V and 5 from J, leaving 7 bases between them. Per the germline V gene, CDR1 is MNHEY and CDR2 is SVGAGI. CDR3 length equals 13 residues.

This chain links TRBV5-1 with TRBJ2-2; maybe TRBD2 (6 bases). V lost 3 bases to trimming and J lost 3 bases, with 18 bases between them. Per the germline V gene, CDR1 is SGHRS and CDR2 is YFSETQ. This CDR3 comprises 17 residues. CDR3 amino acids: CASSWSLDGSDTGELFF. In nucleotides, the CDR3 is TGCGCCAGCAGCTGGTCCCTGGACGGGAGTGACACCGGGGAGCTGTTTTTT.

J is TRBJ2-1 and V is TRBV19, with TRBD1 matching 8 bases. V lost 7 bases and J lost 2; bases outside the gene matches: 7. Per germline, CDR1 LNHDA and CDR2 SQIVND (reference sequence). The CDR3 runs to 15 residues. CDR3 sequence reads: CASTNPGQAYNEQFF. CDR3 DNA sequence: TGTGCCAGTACCAACCCGGGACAGGCCTACAATGAGCAGTTCTTC.

The rearrangement links TRBV28 to TRBJ1-2; D perhaps matches TRBD1 (5 bases). The V end was cut by 3 bases, the J end by 2 bases, with 10 bases between. Germline CDR1 and CDR2: MDHEN and SYDVKM. The CDR3 has 14 residues. This chain's CDR3 is CASSFGNRNYGYTF. CDR3 DNA sequence: TGTGCCAGCAGTTTCGGTAACAGGAACTATGGCTACACCTTC.

This chain links TRBV5-7 with TRBJ2-7; 7 bases are shared with TRBD2. TRBV5-7 has ORF status, its function being uncertain. The CDR3 length is 14 residues. Trimming cost V 2 bases and J 7 bases; bases outside gene matches: 9. The CDR3 here is CASSFRGSSKEQYF. The CDR3 DNA reads TGTGCCAGCAGCTTCCGCGGGAGTTCGAAAGAGCAGTACTTC.

The rearrangement uses TRBV5-4 and TRBJ2-7, with TRBD2 matching 7 bases. Germline V gene data show CDR1 as SGHNT and CDR2 as YYREEE (reference sequence). J was trimmed by 2 bases and V by 4 bases; bases with no gene match: 6. CDR3 length: 14 amino acids. CDR3 sequence reads: CASSLPGTTYEQYF. Written as DNA, the CDR3 is TGTGCCAGCAGCCTGCCCGGGACTACCTACGAGCAGTACTTC.

The chain employs TRBV9 and TRBJ2-1; 7 bases match TRBD1. The V gene's germline CDR1 is SGDLS and CDR2 YYNGEE. This CDR3 region has 16 residues. V gave up 4 bases and J gave up 0 bases; unmatched junction bases: 7. CDR3 sequence: CASSSGQASSYNEQFF. In nucleotides, the CDR3 is TGTGCCAGCAGCTCAGGACAGGCGAGCTCCTACAATGAGCAGTTCTTC.

This chain joins TRBV28 and TRBJ1-6, with 9 bases aligning to TRBD1. CDR1 and CDR2 (germline): MDHEN, SYDVKM. V lost 5 bases and J lost 4; bases outside the gene matches: 3. This CDR3 has 15 residues. The CDR3 spells CASSPGQGYNSPLHF. CDR3 DNA sequence: TGTGCCAGCAGTCCCGGACAGGGGTATAATTCACCCCTCCACTTT.

This chain joins TRBV6-5 and TRBJ2-1; perhaps TRBD1 as D (5 bases). CDR1 is MNHEY and CDR2 is SVGAGI in the germline V gene. The ends were cut back, 6 bases at V and 3 bases at J, with 15 bases in the middle. The CDR3 spans 15 residues. The CDR3 is CASSSPRQFYNEQFF. The CDR3 coding sequence is TGTGCCAGCAGCTCTCCGAGACAGTTCTACAATGAGCAGTTCTTC.

The J gene is TRBJ1-4, the V gene TRBV5-1; the D gene is possibly TRBD1 (6 bases). Germline V gene data show CDR1 as SGHRS and CDR2 as YFSETQ. This CDR3 is built from 15 residues. The V and J ends lost 0 bases and 0 bases respectively, with 6 bases between them. CDR3 in DNA: TGCGCCAGCAGCTTGGGACAGGCAACTAATGAAAAACTGTTTTTT. Translated, it gives CASSLGQATNEKLFF.

The V gene is TRBV24-1, the J gene TRBJ1-6, with D unresolved. Trimming removed 7 bases at V and 10 bases at J, with 13 bases between. CDR1 is KGHDR and CDR2 is SFDVKD in the germline V gene. CDR3 length equals 13 residues. Written as DNA, the CDR3 is TGTGCCACCAGAGAAACAGAGATGTCACCCCTCCACTTT. This gives the protein CATRETEMSPLHF.